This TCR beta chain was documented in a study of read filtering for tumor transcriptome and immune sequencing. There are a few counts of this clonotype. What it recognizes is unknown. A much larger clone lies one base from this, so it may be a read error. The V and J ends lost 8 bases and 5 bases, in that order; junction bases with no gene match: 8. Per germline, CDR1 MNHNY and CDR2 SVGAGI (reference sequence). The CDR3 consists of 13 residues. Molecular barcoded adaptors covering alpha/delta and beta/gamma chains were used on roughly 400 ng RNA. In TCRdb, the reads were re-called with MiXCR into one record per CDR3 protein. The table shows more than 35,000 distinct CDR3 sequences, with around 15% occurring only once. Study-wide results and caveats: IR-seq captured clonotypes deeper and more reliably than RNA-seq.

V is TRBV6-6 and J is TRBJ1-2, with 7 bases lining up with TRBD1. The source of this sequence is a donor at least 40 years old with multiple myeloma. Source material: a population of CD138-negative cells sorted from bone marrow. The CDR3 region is CASGKGQPYGYTF. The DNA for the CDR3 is TGTGCCAGCGGAAAGGGACAGCCATATGGCTACACCTTC.